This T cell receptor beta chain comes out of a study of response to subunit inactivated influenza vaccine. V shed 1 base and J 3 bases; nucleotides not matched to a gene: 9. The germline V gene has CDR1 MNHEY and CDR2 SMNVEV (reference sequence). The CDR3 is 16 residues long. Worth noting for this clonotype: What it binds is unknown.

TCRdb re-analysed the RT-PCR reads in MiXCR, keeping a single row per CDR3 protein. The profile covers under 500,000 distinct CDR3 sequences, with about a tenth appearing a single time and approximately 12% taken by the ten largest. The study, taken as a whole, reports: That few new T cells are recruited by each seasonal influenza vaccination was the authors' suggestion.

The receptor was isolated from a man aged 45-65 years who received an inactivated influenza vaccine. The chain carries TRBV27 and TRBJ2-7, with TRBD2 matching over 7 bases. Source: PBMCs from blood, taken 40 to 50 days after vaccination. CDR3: CASSLFGAGSGYEQYF. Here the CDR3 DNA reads TGTGCCAGCAGTTTATTTGGAGCGGGAAGTGGCTACGAGCAGTACTTC.